This T cell receptor beta chain was observed in a study of beta chain features in type 1 diabetes. Since all of the isolated RNA was reverse transcribed, expressed TCRB transcripts were what got sequenced. Some clones are missing from TCRdb's copy, which holds only in-frame ones; the method was immunoSEQ multiplex PCR. In the table there are about 620,000 clones, less than 20% of which are singletons. Findings of the study overall: A cDNA-based sequencing approach could over-represent cells with high TCR expression.

Germline V lookup: CDR1 MGHRA, CDR2 YSYEKL. V was clipped by 1 base and J by 3 bases, with 12 bases between them. CDR3 length equals 15 residues. Regarding this clone: Antigen: not known.

This TCR came from a young man in good health. The chain recombines TRBV4-1 with TRBJ1-2, with a tentative D call TRBD1 (6 bases). Sequenced input: naive CD4+ T cells from blood. CDR3 sequence (DNA): TGCGCCAGCAGCCAAGGAGGGGGGAGGTACTATGGCTACACCTTC. This gives the protein CASSQGGGRYYGYTF.